This TCR beta chain was documented in a study of OX40 agonist ivuxolimab in advanced cancers. Germline CDR1 SGHDN, CDR2 FVKESK. CDR3 length equals 13 residues. Trimming took 1 base from V and 8 from J, leaving 11 bases between them. Produced via immunoSEQ multiplex PCR; TCRdb's table is partial and in-frame only. The sample contains 50,000 to 65,000 clones, 80% to 95% of which appear only once. In its sample, this clone is medium-sized (0.01 to 0.1%). The clonotype comes from an adult with an advanced solid tumor such as melanoma, head and neck, liver or kidney cancer. V and J are TRBV14 and TRBJ1-1; a possible D gene is TRBD1 (6 bases). The material sequenced was CD4+ or CD8+ T cells sorted from blood, taken in a trial of the OX40 agonist ivuxolimab. CDR3 nucleotides: TGTGCCAGCAGCCAAGGCGGGACAAGAGAAGCTTTCTTT. It yields the protein CASSQGGTREAFF.